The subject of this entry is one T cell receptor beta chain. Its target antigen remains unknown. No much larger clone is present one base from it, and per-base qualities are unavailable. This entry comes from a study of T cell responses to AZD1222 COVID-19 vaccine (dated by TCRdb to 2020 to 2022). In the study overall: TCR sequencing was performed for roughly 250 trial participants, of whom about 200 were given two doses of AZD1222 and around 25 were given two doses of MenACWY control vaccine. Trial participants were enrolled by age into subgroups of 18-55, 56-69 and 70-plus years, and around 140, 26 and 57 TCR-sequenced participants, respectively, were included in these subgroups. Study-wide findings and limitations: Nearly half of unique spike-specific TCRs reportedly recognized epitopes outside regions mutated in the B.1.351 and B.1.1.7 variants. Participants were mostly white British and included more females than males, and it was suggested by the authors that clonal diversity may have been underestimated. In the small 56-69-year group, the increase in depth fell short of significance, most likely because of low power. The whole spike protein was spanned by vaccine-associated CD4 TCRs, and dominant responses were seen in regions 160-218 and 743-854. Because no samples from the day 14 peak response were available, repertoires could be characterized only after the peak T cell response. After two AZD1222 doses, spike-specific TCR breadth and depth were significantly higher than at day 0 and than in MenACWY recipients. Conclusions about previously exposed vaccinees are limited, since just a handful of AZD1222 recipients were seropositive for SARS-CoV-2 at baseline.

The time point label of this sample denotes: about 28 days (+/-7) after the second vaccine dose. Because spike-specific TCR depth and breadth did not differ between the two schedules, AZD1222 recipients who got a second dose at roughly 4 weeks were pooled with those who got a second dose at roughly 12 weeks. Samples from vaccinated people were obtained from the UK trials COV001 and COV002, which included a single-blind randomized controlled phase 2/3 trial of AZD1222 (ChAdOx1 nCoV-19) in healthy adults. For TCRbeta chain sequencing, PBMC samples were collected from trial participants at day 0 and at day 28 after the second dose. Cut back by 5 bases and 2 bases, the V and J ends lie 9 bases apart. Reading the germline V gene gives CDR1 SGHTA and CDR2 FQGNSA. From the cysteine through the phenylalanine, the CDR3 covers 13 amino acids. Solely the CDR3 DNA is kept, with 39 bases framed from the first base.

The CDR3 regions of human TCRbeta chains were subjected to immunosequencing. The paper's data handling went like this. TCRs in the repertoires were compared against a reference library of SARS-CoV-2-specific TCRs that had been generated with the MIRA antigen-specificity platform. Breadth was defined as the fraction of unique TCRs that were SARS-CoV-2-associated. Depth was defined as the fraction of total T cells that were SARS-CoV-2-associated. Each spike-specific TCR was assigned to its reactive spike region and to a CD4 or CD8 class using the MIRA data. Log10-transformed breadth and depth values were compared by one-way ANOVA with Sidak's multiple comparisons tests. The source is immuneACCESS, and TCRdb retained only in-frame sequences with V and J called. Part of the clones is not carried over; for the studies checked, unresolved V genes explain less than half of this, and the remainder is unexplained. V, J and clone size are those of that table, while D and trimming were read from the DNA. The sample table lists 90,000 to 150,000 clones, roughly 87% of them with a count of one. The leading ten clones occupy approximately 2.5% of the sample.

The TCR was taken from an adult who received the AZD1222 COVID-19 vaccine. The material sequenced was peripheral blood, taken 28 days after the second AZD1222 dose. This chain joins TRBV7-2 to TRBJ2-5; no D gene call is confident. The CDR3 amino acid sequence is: CASSPRRQETQYF. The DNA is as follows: TGTGCCAGCAGCCCCCGTAGGCAAGAGACCCAGTACTTC.